The clone carrying this T cell receptor beta chain was detected only a few times. The antigen is unknown. TCR beta CDR3 regions were amplified from RNA transcripts. The HTBI primer set served for first-round RT-PCR of the TCR CDR3. One entry per CDR3 protein, called by TCRdb with MiXCR from the multiplex PCR reads. This table has 500,000 or so distinct CDR3 sequences, 15% to 20% appearing once. These data are taken from a study of T cells in Graves' hyperthyroidism and ophthalmopathy. Study conclusions and caveats: The model's output predicted ophthalmopathy at a median of roughly 6.9 months prior to onset.

Between the trimmed V and J ends, which lost 5 bases and 2 bases, there was a span of 13 bases. The CDR3 is 14 amino acids. From germline, CDR1 is MDHEN and CDR2 SYDVKM. The sample taken for sequencing was blood. The origin of this receptor is a young woman with Graves' ophthalmopathy. V usage is TRBV28 and J usage is TRBJ2-7, with D perhaps TRBD1 (6 bases). The CDR3, as DNA: TGTGCCAGCAGTCCGTCGGACAGCCCCTACGAGCAGTACTTC. Its protein is CASSPSDSPYEQYF. Full variable domain (rest looked up from reference TRBV28 and TRBJ2-7): DVKVTQSSRYLVKRTGEKVFLECVQDMDHENMFWYRQDPGLGLRLIYFSYDVKMKEKGDIPEGYSVSREKKERFSLILESASTNQTSMYLCASSPSDSPYEQYFGPGTRLTVT.